Below, 18 T cell receptor beta chains from the same sample are listed, as sequenced in a study of molecular identifiers for immune sequencing clone quantification. Each CDR3 protein gets one entry after TCRdb re-called the PCR reads with MiXCR. Of about 640,000 distinct CDR3 sequences in the sample, just under 20% were seen once. Input material: naive CD8+ T cells from blood, with Jurkat cell RNA spiked in. Regarding subset: FACS-sorted CD8+CD4-CCR7+CD45RA+ naive T cells. The source is a human donor in good health. Some libraries in this study had Jurkat cell RNA spiked in.

For this clonotype: A read error may explain this, as a much larger clone is one base away. The V call is TRBV2, the J call TRBJ1-2; D is unresolved. The CDR3 totals 16 residues. Germline lookup yields CDR1 SNHLY and CDR2 FYNNEI. Trimming took off 1 base at V and 1 base at J, with 13 bases between the two ends. The CDR3 loop reads CASSEDSAEHNYGYTF. CDR3 DNA sequence: TGTGCCAGCAGTGAAGACAGTGCCGAGCATAACTATGGCTACACCTTC.

This clonotype was found a few times. The chain couples TRBV10-3 to TRBJ1-5; a weak D match, TRBD1 (6 bases). Germline CDR1 and CDR2: ENHRY and SYGVKD. This CDR3 is 16 amino acids long. Trimming took off 0 bases at V and 6 bases at J, with 15 bases between the two ends. CDR3 region: CAISESWAGEGQPQHF. CDR3 sequence (DNA): TGTGCCATCAGTGAGTCATGGGCAGGGGAAGGTCAGCCCCAGCATTTT.

This sequence joins TRBV4-1 and TRBJ2-7; a weak D match, TRBD2 (6 bases). Germline V gives CDR1 MGHRA, CDR2 YSYEKL. CDR3 length equals 15 residues. Trimming shortened V by 1 base and J by 3 bases, and 13 bases separated the two germline ends. CDR3: CASSQAGSSVYEQYF. The CDR3 DNA sequence: TGCGCCAGCAGCCAAGCGGGGTCTAGCGTCTACGAGCAGTACTTC.

Many counts were recorded for this clonotype. The J gene is TRBJ1-1, the V gene TRBV20-1; no definite D call. This CDR3 is 14 amino acids long. The V end was cut by 3 bases, the J end by 0 bases, with 11 bases between. The germline V gene has CDR1 DFQATT and CDR2 SNEGSKA (reference sequence). CDR3 nucleotide sequence: TGCAGTGCTAGTGAGGGAAGGTTGAACACTGAAGCTTTCTTT. It is translated as CSASEGRLNTEAFF.

In this sample, this clonotype turned up many times. This chain joins TRBV2 and TRBJ2-3, with 8 bases that match TRBD1. In germline, CDR1 is SNHLY, CDR2 FYNNEI. The CDR3 consists of 20 residues. After removal of 1 base from V and 1 base from J, the junction contained 16 bases not matched to a gene. The CDR3 bases are TGTGCCAGCAGTGAAGTGATCACAGGGGGACAGTGGGGGCGCACAGATACGCAGTATTTT. This codes for CASSEVITGGQWGRTDTQYF.

This clonotype was picked up a small number of times. This chain uses TRBV27 with TRBJ2-2, with 10 bases aligning to TRBD2. Germline loops: CDR1 MNHEY, CDR2 SMNVEV (reference sequence). The trim removed 5 bases at V and 4 bases at J, leaving 10 bases unmatched. This CDR3 is built from 17 residues. Written as DNA, the CDR3 is TGTGCCAGCAGTATAATCAAGCGGGGGGGGATCACCGGGGAGCTGTTTTTT. This encodes CASSIIKRGGITGELFF.

This clonotype was seen more than once but under ten times. The chain has TRBV7-6 and TRBJ2-7; D possibly corresponds to TRBD2 (7 bases). Germline CDR1 SGHVS, CDR2 FNYEAQ. V gave up 4 bases and J gave up 13 bases, with 26 bases separating them. There are 15 residues in the CDR3. CDR3 coding DNA: TGTGCCAGCAGCTGGGAAAGGGCGGCGGGGGCTCCCTTATACTTC. The encoded protein is CASSWERAAGAPLYF.

This clonotype has ten or more counts. The chain recombines TRBV4-2 with TRBJ2-7; 11 positions agree with TRBD2. Per germline, CDR1 LGHNA and CDR2 YNFKEQ. V lost 1 base and J lost 2; bases outside the gene matches: 7. The CDR3 covers 17 residues. The CDR3 protein is CASSQATGTSGAYEQYF. The CDR3 bases are TGTGCCAGCAGCCAAGCGACGGGGACTAGCGGTGCCTACGAGCAGTACTTC.

There are many counts of this clonotype. This chain links TRBV7-2 with TRBJ2-2, with 7 positions matching TRBD2. This CDR3 spans 17 amino acids. With V trimmed by 6 bases and J by 2 bases, 12 bases remained unmatched. CDR1 and CDR2 (germline): SGHTA, FQGNSA. The CDR3 sequence is CASSPRVAGVNTGELFF. The CDR3 nucleotides read TGTGCCAGCAGTCCAAGGGTGGCGGGGGTTAACACCGGGGAGCTGTTTTTT.

This clonotype was picked up a small number of times. This may come from a read error, since a much larger clone is one base off. The gene calls are TRBV12-3 or TRBV12-4 and TRBJ1-5, with TRBD1 matching over 7 bases. The CDR3 has 14 amino acids. CDR3 coding DNA: TGTGCCAGCAGTTTTCAGGGGGGCAATCAGCCCCAGCGTTTT. Residues: CASSFQGGNQPQRF.

V and J are TRBV5-6 and TRBJ1-2; the match to TRBD1 covers 12 bases. This CDR3 spans 16 amino acids. Germline CDR1 is SGHDT and CDR2 is YYEEEE. Germline trimming cut 1 base from V and 2 bases from J; bases unmatched to any gene: 3. For the CDR3, the DNA is TGTGCCAGCAGCTTGTTGGGACAGGGGGCGAACTATGGCTACACCTTC. Translating it yields CASSLLGQGANYGYTF.

The rearrangement joins TRBV7-6 to TRBJ2-2, with 12 bases fitting TRBD2. The J segment lost 4 bases and the V segment lost 2 bases, leaving 5 bases of the junction unmatched. CDR3 length: 17 amino acids. Germline values: CDR1 SGHVS, CDR2 FNYEAQ. The CDR3 DNA is TGTGCCAGCAGCTTACCCCTAGCGGGAGGGCCCACCGGGGAGCTGTTTTTT. As protein: CASSLPLAGGPTGELFF.

Many counts were recorded for this clonotype. The V gene is TRBV4-3, the J gene TRBJ1-5, with TRBD1 as a possible D gene (6 bases). Between the trimmed V and J ends, which lost 0 bases and 7 bases, there was a span of 13 bases. The CDR3 has 15 residues. Germline values: CDR1 LGHNA, CDR2 YSLEER. The CDR3 sequence: CASSQDSGGWQPQHF. The CDR3 DNA reads TGCGCCAGCAGCCAAGATTCGGGGGGCTGGCAGCCCCAGCATTTT.

This clonotype was counted between two and nine times. CDR3 loop: CASSLDLVVWRGPEQETQYF. The CDR3 DNA reads TGTGCCAGCAGCTTAGATCTCGTGGTCTGGCGGGGGCCGGAACAAGAGACCCAGTACTTC. The chain combines TRBV11-2 with TRBJ2-5, with D perhaps TRBD2 (7 bases). Trimming pared 0 bases from V and 2 bases from J, leaving 25 bases between. Germline-derived CDR1 and CDR2 are SGHAT and FQNNGV. CDR3 length equals 20 residues. Looking up the rest from reference TRBV11-2 and TRBJ2-5 gives the full variable domain: EAGVAQSPRYKIIEKRQSVAFWCNPISGHATLYWYQQILGQGPKLLIQFQNNGVVDDSQLPKDRFSAERLKGVDSTLKIQPAKLEDSAVYLCASSLDLVVWRGPEQETQYFGPGTRLLVL.

To note about this clonotype: This may be a read error, as it is one base from a much larger clone. The chain links TRBV30 to TRBJ1-1; D not certain. The CDR3 loop spans 13 amino acids. Germline V lookup: CDR1 GTSNPN, CDR2 SVGIG (reference sequence). Trimming left V 0 bases short and J 3 bases short, with 8 bases between. CDR3 protein: CAWSVGEDTEAFF. Here the CDR3 DNA reads TGTGCCTGGAGTGTCGGGGAAGACACTGAAGCTTTCTTT.

This clonotype was counted at least ten times. V and J are TRBV20-1 and TRBJ2-2; no definite D call. Germline assignment: CDR1 DFQATT and CDR2 SNEGSKA (reference sequence). V was shortened by 6 bases and J by 1 base, with 12 bases between the two germline ends. The CDR3 sequence is 14 residues long. CDR3 protein: CSAQDRVNTGELFF. CDR3 sequence (DNA): TGCAGTGCGCAGGACCGGGTGAACACCGGGGAGCTGTTTTTT.

The chain combines TRBV14 with TRBJ2-7; D is perhaps TRBD1 or TRBD2 (6 bases each). CDR1 and CDR2 from the germline V gene are SGHDN and FVKESK. This CDR3 has 14 amino acids. V lost 4 bases to trimming and J lost 4 bases, with 14 bases between them. CDR3 nucleotide sequence: TGTGCCAGCAGCCGGGGAGGAGGGGGATACGAGCAGTACTTC. It codes for CASSRGGGGYEQYF.

About this clonotype itself: A much larger clone is a single base away; this may be a read error. For the CDR3, the DNA is TGCGCCAGCAGCCAACCGACAGGGCTTGGCAGAGGCAATCAGCCCCAGCATTTT. Its protein product is CASSQPTGLGRGNQPQHF. The chain links TRBV4-1 to TRBJ1-5, with 7 nucleotides matching TRBD1. There are 18 residues in the CDR3. In germline, CDR1 is MGHRA, CDR2 YSYEKL. The ends lost 2 bases at V and 2 bases at J; junction bases unmatched: 12.